The rows below give T cell receptor beta chains drawn from one sample of a study of preoperative IRX-2 immunotherapy in early breast cancer. Clones were sequenced by immunoSEQ multiplex PCR, and TCRdb holds only the in-frame ones, with some missing. The sample includes around 2,000 clones, 60% to 80% seen only once; the top ten take 10%. This sample comprised tumor tissue, obtained before IRX-2 immunotherapy. These receptor sequences come from a human donor with breast cancer. Each CDR3 is given with its conserved first and last residue. The D gene is left open where the match is weak. Size is omitted from some rows. Given values are once, few, many or a class for expanded clones.

J: TRBJ1-2; D: NA; V: TRBV29-1; size: NA; CDR3: CSVEEQSSNNYGYTF; DNA: TGCAGCGTTGAAGAGCAGTCATCAAATAACTATGGCTACACCTTC
J: TRBJ1-2; D: NA; V: TRBV30; size: NA; CDR3: CAWSVASQSYTF; DNA: TGTGCCTGGAGTGTGGCCTCTCAGAGTTACACCTTC
J: TRBJ2-5; D: NA; V: TRBV12-5; size: NA; CDR3: CASTRDQETQYF; DNA: TGTGCCAGCACCCGGGACCAAGAGACCCAGTACTTC
J: TRBJ1-1; D: NA; V: TRBV6-8; size: few; CDR3: CASSYNSGNTEAFF; DNA: TGTGCCAGCAGTTACAATTCAGGGAACACTGAAGCTTTCTTT
J: TRBJ2-5; D: NA; V: TRBV29-1; size: NA; CDR3: CSVPETVQETQYF; DNA: TGCAGCGTTCCCGAGACAGTCCAAGAGACCCAGTACTTC
J: TRBJ1-4; D: NA; V: TRBV5-1; size: NA; CDR3: CASSFGRQTATNEKLFF; DNA: TGCGCCAGCAGCTTCGGTAGACAGACTGCAACTAATGAAAAACTGTTTTTT
J: TRBJ1-4; D: NA; V: TRBV18; size: few; CDR3: CASSPPGEDGEKLFF; DNA: TGTGCCAGCTCACCTCCAGGGGAAGACGGTGAAAAACTGTTTTTT
J: TRBJ1-1; D: NA; V: TRBV7-2; size: NA; CDR3: CASSLFQNTEAFF; DNA: TGTGCCAGCAGCTTATTCCAGAACACTGAAGCTTTCTTT
J: TRBJ2-6; D: TRBD1; V: TRBV15; size: NA; CDR3: CATSRGFDRGFTVLTF; DNA: TGTGCCACCAGCAGAGGGTTTGACAGGGGGTTCACCGTCCTGACTTTC
J: TRBJ2-4; D: TRBD2; V: TRBV11-3; size: NA; CDR3: CASSSATSGVAKNIQYF; DNA: TGTGCCAGCAGCTCCGCCACTAGCGGAGTAGCCAAAAACATTCAGTACTTC
J: TRBJ2-3; D: TRBD1; V: TRBV6-8; size: large; CDR3: CASSYWDSSTDTQYF; DNA: TGTGCCAGCAGTTACTGGGACAGCTCCACAGATACGCAGTATTTT
J: TRBJ1-2; D: NA; V: TRBV14; size: NA; CDR3: CASSQSGEIISNGYTF; DNA: TGTGCCAGCAGCCAATCAGGGGAGATTATATCCAATGGCTACACCTTC
J: TRBJ2-3; D: TRBD1; V: TRBV4-1; size: NA; CDR3: CASSPGTVSTDTQYF; DNA: TGCGCCAGCAGCCCGGGGACAGTAAGCACAGATACGCAGTATTTT
J: TRBJ1-5; D: NA; V: TRBV28; size: NA; CDR3: CASSLVGGGSNQPQHF; DNA: TGTGCCAGCAGTTTAGTTGGCGGCGGTAGCAATCAGCCCCAGCATTTT
J: TRBJ1-2; D: NA; V: TRBV5-1; size: NA; CDR3: CASSLNRDTANYGYTF; DNA: TGCGCCAGCAGCTTGAACAGGGACACAGCTAACTATGGCTACACCTTC
J: TRBJ1-1; D: NA; V: TRBV6-8; size: NA; CDR3: CASSYTGGNTEAFF; DNA: TGTGCCAGCAGTTACACGGGCGGGAACACTGAAGCTTTCTTT
J: TRBJ2-7; D: NA; V: TRBV18; size: NA; CDR3: CASSPTDRLYEQYF; DNA: TGTGCCAGCTCACCAACAGACAGGTTGTACGAGCAGTACTTC
J: TRBJ1-1; D: TRBD1; V: TRBV6-8; size: NA; CDR3: CASRGQGDTEAFF; DNA: TGTGCCAGCAGGGGACAGGGGGACACTGAAGCTTTCTTT
J: TRBJ2-1; D: TRBD2; V: TRBV10-2; size: NA; CDR3: CASSESVASGGEQFF; DNA: TGCGCCAGCAGTGAGTCGGTGGCTAGCGGGGGTGAGCAGTTCTTC
J: TRBJ2-3; D: TRBD2; V: TRBV11-3; size: NA; CDR3: CASSLSAGGVSTDTQYF; DNA: TGTGCCAGCAGCTTATCGGCGGGGGGGGTTAGCACAGATACGCAGTATTTT
J: TRBJ1-1; D: NA; V: TRBV19; size: NA; CDR3: CASSIFGLQNTEAFF; DNA: TGTGCCAGTAGTATATTCGGTCTGCAGAACACTGAAGCTTTCTTT
J: TRBJ1-4; D: NA; V: TRBV6-8; size: once; CDR3: CASSSRVGSEKLFF; DNA: TGTGCCAGCAGTTCCAGGGTGGGGAGTGAAAAACTGTTTTTT
J: TRBJ2-5; D: TRBD1; V: TRBV11-3; size: NA; CDR3: CASSLNRGPETQYF; DNA: TGTGCCAGCAGCTTGAACAGGGGGCCGGAGACCCAGTACTTC
J: TRBJ1-1; D: NA; V: TRBV10-1; size: once; CDR3: CASRGNTEAFF; DNA: TGCGCCAGCAGAGGAAACACTGAAGCTTTCTTT
J: TRBJ1-1; D: NA; V: TRBV6-8; size: few; CDR3: CASSYSQGKSEAFF; DNA: TGTGCCAGCAGTTACTCTCAGGGAAAGTCTGAAGCTTTCTTT
J: TRBJ1-4; D: TRBD1; V: TRBV19; size: NA; CDR3: CASRRDREEKLFF; DNA: TGTGCCAGTAGGAGGGACAGAGAGGAAAAACTGTTTTTT
J: TRBJ1-3; D: NA; V: TRBV25-1; size: NA; CDR3: CASSPLLGSGNTIYF; DNA: TGTGCCAGCAGTCCACTCCTAGGGAGCGGAAACACCATATATTTT
J: TRBJ1-4; D: NA; V: TRBV15; size: few; CDR3: CATSRDLKLNEKLFF; DNA: TGTGCCACCAGCAGAGATTTAAAACTTAATGAAAAACTGTTTTTT
J: TRBJ1-2; D: NA; V: TRBV1; size: NA; CDR3: CASSQDQVIGYTF; DNA: TGCGCCAGCAGCCAAGATCAAGTTATAGGCTACACCTTC
J: TRBJ1-2; D: NA; V: TRBV6-8; size: NA; CDR3: CASSSGPPYGYTF; DNA: TGTGCCAGCAGTTCAGGACCGCCTTATGGCTACACCTTC
J: TRBJ1-2; D: TRBD1; V: TRBV19; size: NA; CDR3: CASSPWTGPNYGYTF; DNA: TGTGCCAGTAGTCCCTGGACAGGGCCAAACTATGGCTACACCTTC
J: TRBJ1-1; D: NA; V: TRBV23-1; size: NA; CDR3: CASYQQGGDTEAFF; DNA: TGCGCCAGCTACCAACAGGGCGGGGACACTGAAGCTTTCTTT
J: TRBJ1-2; D: NA; V: TRBV10-2; size: once; CDR3: CASSEVGRGSYGYTF; DNA: TGCGCCAGCAGTGAAGTTGGTAGGGGGAGCTATGGCTACACCTTC
J: TRBJ2-7; D: NA; V: TRBV7-6; size: once; CDR3: CASSQDLKDSYEQYF; DNA: TGTGCCAGCAGCCAAGATCTCAAGGACTCCTACGAGCAGTACTTC
J: TRBJ2-2; D: TRBD2; V: TRBV6-8; size: NA; CDR3: CASSFATSGAARTGELFF; DNA: TGTGCCAGCAGTTTTGCGACTAGCGGAGCCGCGAGAACCGGGGAGCTGTTTTTT
J: TRBJ2-7; D: NA; V: TRBV14; size: few; CDR3: CASSQVQRQYF; DNA: TGTGCCAGCAGCCAAGTTCAGCGGCAGTACTTC
J: TRBJ2-1; D: NA; V: TRBV5-1; size: NA; CDR3: CASSFGQGSYNEQFF; DNA: TGCGCCAGCAGCTTTGGGCAGGGGTCCTACAATGAGCAGTTCTTC